This entry describes one TCR beta chain. Full-length variable regions came from constant-region reverse primers plus semi-nested Nested Universal Primer A PCR. TCRdb independently ran MiXCR on the 5' RACE reads; one entry per CDR3 protein. Among 40,000 to 65,000 distinct CDR3 sequences listed, approximately 25% were seen once. The junction had 5 bases not matched to a gene; V was cut back by 2 bases and J by 6 bases. CDR1 and CDR2 from the germline V gene are SGHTA and FQGNSA. The CDR3 spans 14 residues. The clonotype originates from a female donor with breast cancer. The sample consisted of tumor-infiltrating naive CD4+ T cells sorted from the breast tumor. The subset is: naive CD4+ T cells, CD4+CD45RA+CD25-. The chain links TRBV7-2 to TRBJ2-3; 7 positions agree with TRBD1. For the CDR3, the DNA is TGTGCCAGCAGCTTACCAGGGGGTGGTGATACGCAGTATTTT. This encodes CASSLPGGGDTQYF.